This section outlines one T cell receptor (beta chain) sequence together with its context. Its recognized antigen is unknown. No per-base quality is available; no much larger clone lies one base away. This sample is drawn from a study of CD8+ T cells in alopecia areata (dated by TCRdb to the late 2010s). The study in broad terms: Treated patients were enrolled in an open-label pilot trial of oral tofacitinib, 5 to 10 mg twice daily, for moderate-to-severe alopecia areata. Patients stayed on tofacitinib for 6 to 18 months and then had 6 months of follow-up off drug so that delayed response and recurrence could be assessed. High-throughput TCRbeta sequencing was used to examine T cell clonal expansion in alopecia areata in both the C3H/HeJ mouse model and human patients. Human TCRbeta sequencing covered scalp tissue and sorted CD4+ and CD8+ peripheral blood T cells from patchy and totalis/universalis alopecia areata patients and healthy controls. Biopsies were taken from tofacitinib-treated patients at baseline and at 4 and 24 weeks of treatment, and a later scalp biopsy was taken in several of the tofacitinib-treated patients. Clonality in the scalp was compared among normal scalp (n=4), patchy alopecia areata scalp (n=8), and alopecia totalis/universalis scalp (n=8). The RNA source kit depended on sample type: the PAXgene miRNA kit for fixed scalp, the miRNeasy kit for PBMCs, and the RNeasy kit for mouse skin. TCRbeta CDR3 regions were amplified by immunoSEQ multiplex PCR with 35 Vbeta forward and 13 Jbeta reverse primers. What the work shows at the level of the full study, not this receptor alone: TCR sequences shared between patients were less clear than in mice, possibly partly because of HLA diversity in the patient population. Unlike mouse skin, which is dominated by gammadelta T cells, normal human skin has resident alphabeta T cells that are also sequenced, and this complicates analysis of the scalp TCR repertoire. Lesional scalp, especially in alopecia totalis/universalis, showed higher clonality and more expanded CD8+ clones than normal scalp, suggesting antigenic drive.

Reading the germline V gene gives CDR1 SGHRS and CDR2 YFSETQ. The CDR3 starts with the cysteine, ends with the phenylalanine, and has 14 residues. Here the CDR3 DNA is all that survives: 42 bases in frame from base 1. V lost 2 bases and J lost 5 bases; the stretch between them is 13 bases long. The time point label, as the study defines it: baseline before oral tofacitinib. From alopecia areata patients, peripheral blood was collected along with lesional scalp punch biopsies. PBMCs were separated by density centrifugation and stained for CD3, CD4 and CD8, after which CD4+ and CD8+ T cells were sorted on a FACSAria. Library method: the immunoSEQ multiplex PCR assay. RNA was extracted from all samples and reverse transcribed into cDNA, which served as template for TCR sequencing. SuperScript III was used to make first-strand cDNA, primed with a 2:1 mix of oligo-dT and random hexamers. Amplification bias was assessed with a synthetic immune receptor repertoire, and residual bias was removed computationally. On the study's bioinformatics: After raw reads were preprocessed to remove errors, the CDR3 was defined following IMGT conventions as running from the conserved cysteine to phenylalanine. To get clonality, Shannon entropy was normalized by log2 of the number of productive unique TCRs and the result was subtracted from 1. Whether scalp clones were CD4 or CD8 was inferred by matching scalp TCRbeta sequences against CD4 and CD8 repertoires sorted from blood. The table was pulled from immuneACCESS by TCRdb, which kept in-frame rearrangements only. Such tables lose some clones; where checked, under half of the loss comes from unresolved V genes, and the rest has no known cause. D and trimming were read from the DNA, whereas the V and J calls and clone size are those reported in that table. The sample table lists under 250,000 clones, about 53% of them with a count of one. 0.45% of the sample is held by the ten biggest clonotypes.

The sequencing used CD4+ T cells sorted from blood, collected at week 0. The sequence is built from TRBV5-1 and TRBJ1-1; perhaps TRBD1 is the D gene, with 6 bases matching. The sequence was collected from a human donor with alopecia areata. The DNA reads as follows: TGCGCCAGCAGCTTCCCCGGACAGAATACTGAAGCTTTCTTT. Its product reads: CASSFPGQNTEAFF.